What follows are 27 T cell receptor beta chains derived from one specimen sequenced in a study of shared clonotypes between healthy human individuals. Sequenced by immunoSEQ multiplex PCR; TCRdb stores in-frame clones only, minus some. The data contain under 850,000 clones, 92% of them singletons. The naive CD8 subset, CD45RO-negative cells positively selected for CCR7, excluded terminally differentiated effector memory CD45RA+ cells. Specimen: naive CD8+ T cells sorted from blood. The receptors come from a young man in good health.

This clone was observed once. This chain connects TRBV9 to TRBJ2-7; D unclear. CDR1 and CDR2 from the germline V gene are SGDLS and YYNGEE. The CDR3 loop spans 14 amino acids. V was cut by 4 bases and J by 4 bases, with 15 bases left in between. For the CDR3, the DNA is TGTGCCAGCAGCCCCATCTTTGACGCATACGAGCAGTACTTC. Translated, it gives CASSPIFDAYEQYF.

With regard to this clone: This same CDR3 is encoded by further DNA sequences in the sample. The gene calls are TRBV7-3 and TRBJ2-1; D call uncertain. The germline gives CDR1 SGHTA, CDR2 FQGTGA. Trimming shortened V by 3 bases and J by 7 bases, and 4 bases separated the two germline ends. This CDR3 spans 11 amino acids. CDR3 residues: CASSLGNEQFF. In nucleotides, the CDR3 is TGTGCCAGCAGCTTGGGAAATGAGCAGTTCTTC. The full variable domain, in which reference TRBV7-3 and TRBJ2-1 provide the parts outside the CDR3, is GAGVSQTPSNKVTEKGKYVELRCDPISGHTALYWYRQSLGQGPEFLIYFQGTGAADDSGLPNDRFFAVRPEGSVSTLKIQRTERGDSAVYLCASSLGNEQFFGPGTRLTVL.

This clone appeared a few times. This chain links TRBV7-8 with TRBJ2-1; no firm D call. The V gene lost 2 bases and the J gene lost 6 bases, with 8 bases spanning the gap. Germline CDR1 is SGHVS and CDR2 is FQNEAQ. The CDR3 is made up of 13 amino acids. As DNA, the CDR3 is TGTGCCAGCAGCTTACGACCAGCCAATGAGCAGTTCTTC. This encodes CASSLRPANEQFF.

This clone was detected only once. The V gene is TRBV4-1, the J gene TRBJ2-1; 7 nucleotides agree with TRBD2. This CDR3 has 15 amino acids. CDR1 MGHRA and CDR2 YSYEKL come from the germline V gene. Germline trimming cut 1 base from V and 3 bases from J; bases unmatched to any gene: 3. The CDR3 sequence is CASSQGAGIYNEQFF. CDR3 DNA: TGCGCCAGCAGCCAAGGAGCGGGGATCTACAATGAGCAGTTCTTC.

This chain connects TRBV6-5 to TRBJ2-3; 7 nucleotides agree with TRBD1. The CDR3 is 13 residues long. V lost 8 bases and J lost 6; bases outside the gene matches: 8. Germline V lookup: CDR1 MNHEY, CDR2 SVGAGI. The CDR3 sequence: CASYGQVTDTQYF. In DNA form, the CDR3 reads TGTGCCAGCTACGGACAGGTGACTGATACGCAGTATTTT.

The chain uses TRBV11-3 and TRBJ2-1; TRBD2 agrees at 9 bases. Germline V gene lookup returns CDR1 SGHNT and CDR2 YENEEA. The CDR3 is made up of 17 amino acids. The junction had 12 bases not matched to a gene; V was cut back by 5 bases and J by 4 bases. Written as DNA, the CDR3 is TGTGCCAGCAGCCCCGGAGGTGGGCGGGAGGGTTACAATGAGCAGTTCTTC. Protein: CASSPGGGREGYNEQFF. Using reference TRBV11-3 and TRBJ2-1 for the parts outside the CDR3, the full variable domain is EAGVVQSPRYKIIEKKQPVAFWCNPISGHNTLYWYLQNLGQGPELLIRYENEEAVDDSQLPKDRFSAERLKGVDSTLKIQPAELGDSAVYLCASSPGGGREGYNEQFFGPGTRLTVL.

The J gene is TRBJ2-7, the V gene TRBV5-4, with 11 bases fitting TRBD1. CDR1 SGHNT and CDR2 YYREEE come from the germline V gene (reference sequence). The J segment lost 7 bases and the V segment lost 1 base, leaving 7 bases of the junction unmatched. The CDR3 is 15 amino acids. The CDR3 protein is CASSLLGQGVLEQYF. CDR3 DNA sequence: TGTGCCAGCAGCTTGTTGGGACAGGGGGTATTAGAGCAGTACTTC.

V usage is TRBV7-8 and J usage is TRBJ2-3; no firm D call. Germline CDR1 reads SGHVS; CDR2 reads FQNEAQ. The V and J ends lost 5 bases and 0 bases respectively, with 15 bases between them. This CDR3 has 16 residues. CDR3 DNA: TGTGCCAGCAGCCCGACAAACGTAGCTAGCACAGATACGCAGTATTTT. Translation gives CASSPTNVASTDTQYF.

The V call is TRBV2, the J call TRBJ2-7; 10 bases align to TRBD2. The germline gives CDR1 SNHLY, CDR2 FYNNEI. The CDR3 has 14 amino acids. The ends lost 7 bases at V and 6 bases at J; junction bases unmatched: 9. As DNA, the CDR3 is TGTGCCAGCATGGATCGGCTAGCGGGAGTCGAGCAGTACTTC. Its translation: CASMDRLAGVEQYF.

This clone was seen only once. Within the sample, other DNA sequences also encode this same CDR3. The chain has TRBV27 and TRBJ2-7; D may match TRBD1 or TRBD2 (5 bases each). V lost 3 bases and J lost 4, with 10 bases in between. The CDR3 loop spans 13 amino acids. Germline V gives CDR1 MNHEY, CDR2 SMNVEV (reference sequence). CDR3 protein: CASSFTGGYEQYF. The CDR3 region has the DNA TGTGCCAGCAGTTTTACTGGGGGTTACGAGCAGTACTTC.

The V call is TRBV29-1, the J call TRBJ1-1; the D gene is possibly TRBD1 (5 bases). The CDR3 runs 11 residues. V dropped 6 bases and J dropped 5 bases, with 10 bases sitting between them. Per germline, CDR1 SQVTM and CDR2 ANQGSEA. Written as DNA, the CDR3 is TGCAGCGTCATGAGGGGAACTGAAGCTTTCTTT. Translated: CSVMRGTEAFF.

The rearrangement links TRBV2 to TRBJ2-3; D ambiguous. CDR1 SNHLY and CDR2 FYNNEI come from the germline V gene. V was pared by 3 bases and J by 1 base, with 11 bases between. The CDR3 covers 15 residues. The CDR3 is CASSDYSSGTDTQYF. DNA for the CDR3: TGTGCCAGCAGTGATTACAGTTCGGGCACAGATACGCAGTATTTT.

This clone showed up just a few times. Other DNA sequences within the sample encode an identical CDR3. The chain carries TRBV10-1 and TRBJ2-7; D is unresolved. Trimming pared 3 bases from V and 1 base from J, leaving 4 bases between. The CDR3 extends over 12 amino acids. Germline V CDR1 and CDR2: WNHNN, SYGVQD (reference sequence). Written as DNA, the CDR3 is TGCGCCAGCAGTGACAGTTCCTACGAGCAGTACTTC. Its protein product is CASSDSSYEQYF.

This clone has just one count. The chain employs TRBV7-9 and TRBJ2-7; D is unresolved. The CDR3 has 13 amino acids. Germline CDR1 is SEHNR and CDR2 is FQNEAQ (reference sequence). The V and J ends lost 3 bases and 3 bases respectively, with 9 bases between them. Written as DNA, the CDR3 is TGTGCCAGCAGCTTCGAGACCATCTACGAGCAGTACTTC. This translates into CASSFETIYEQYF.

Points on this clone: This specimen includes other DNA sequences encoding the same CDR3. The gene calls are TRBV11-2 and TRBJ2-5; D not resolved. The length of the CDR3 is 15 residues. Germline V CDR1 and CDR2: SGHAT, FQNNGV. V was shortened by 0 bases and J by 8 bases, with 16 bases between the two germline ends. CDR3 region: CASSLESVGIETQYF. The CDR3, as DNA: TGTGCCAGCAGCTTAGAAAGTGTTGGTATAGAAACCCAGTACTTC.

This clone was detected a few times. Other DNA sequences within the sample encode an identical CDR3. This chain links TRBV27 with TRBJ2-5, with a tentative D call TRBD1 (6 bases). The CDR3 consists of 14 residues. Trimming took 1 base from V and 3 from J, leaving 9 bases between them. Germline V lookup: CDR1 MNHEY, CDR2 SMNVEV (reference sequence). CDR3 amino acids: CASSLLGGEETQYF. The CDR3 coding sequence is TGTGCCAGCAGTTTATTAGGGGGAGAAGAGACCCAGTACTTC.

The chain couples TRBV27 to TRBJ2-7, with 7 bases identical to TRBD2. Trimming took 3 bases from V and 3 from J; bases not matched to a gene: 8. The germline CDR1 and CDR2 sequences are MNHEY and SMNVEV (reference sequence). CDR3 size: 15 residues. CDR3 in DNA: TGTGCCAGCAGTTTCGTCGGGGGGAGTCTCTACGAGCAGTACTTC. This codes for CASSFVGGSLYEQYF.

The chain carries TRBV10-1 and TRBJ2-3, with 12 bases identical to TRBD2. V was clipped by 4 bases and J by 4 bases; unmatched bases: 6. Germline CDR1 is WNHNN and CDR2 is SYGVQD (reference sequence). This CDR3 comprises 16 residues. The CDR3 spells CASSAPGLAGSDTQYF. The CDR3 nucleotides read TGCGCCAGCAGTGCTCCCGGACTAGCGGGATCAGATACGCAGTATTTT.

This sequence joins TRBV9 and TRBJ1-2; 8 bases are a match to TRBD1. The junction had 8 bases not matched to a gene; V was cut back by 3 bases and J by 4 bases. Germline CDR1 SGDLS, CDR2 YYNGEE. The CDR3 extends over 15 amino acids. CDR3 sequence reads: CASSAGQGQTYGYTF. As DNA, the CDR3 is TGTGCCAGCAGCGCCGGACAGGGACAAACCTATGGCTACACCTTC.

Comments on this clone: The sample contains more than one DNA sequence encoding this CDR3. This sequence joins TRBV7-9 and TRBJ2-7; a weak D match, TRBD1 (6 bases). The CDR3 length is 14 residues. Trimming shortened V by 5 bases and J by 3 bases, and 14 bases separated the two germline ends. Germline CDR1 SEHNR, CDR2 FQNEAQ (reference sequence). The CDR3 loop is CASSLPGQGYEQYF. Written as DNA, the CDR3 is TGTGCCAGCAGCCTTCCGGGACAAGGCTACGAGCAGTACTTC. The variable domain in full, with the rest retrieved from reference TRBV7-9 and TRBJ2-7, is DTGVSQNPRHKITKRGQNVTFRCDPISEHNRLYWYRQTLGQGPEFLTYFQNEAQLEKSRLLSDRFSAERPKGSFSTLEIQRTEQGDSAMYLCASSLPGQGYEQYFGPGTRLTVT.

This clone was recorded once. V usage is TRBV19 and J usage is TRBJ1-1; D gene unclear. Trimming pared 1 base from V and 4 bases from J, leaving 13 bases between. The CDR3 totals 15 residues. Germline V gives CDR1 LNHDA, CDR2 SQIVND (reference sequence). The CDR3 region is CASSIVETLGTEAFF. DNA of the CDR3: TGTGCCAGTAGTATAGTGGAAACCCTCGGCACTGAAGCTTTCTTT.

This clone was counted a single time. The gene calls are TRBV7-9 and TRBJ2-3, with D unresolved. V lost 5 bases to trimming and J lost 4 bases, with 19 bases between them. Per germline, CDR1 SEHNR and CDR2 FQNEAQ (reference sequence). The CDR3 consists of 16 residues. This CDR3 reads CASSPLVPTGADTQYF. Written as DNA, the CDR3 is TGTGCCAGCAGCCCCCTCGTCCCCACCGGCGCAGATACGCAGTATTTT.

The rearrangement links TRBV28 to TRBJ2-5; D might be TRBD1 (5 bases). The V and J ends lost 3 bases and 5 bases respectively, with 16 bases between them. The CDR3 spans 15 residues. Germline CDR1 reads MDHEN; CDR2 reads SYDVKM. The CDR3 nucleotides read TGTGCCAGCAGTTTGCAGGCTAGGGGTTTTGAGACCCAGTACTTC. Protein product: CASSLQARGFETQYF.

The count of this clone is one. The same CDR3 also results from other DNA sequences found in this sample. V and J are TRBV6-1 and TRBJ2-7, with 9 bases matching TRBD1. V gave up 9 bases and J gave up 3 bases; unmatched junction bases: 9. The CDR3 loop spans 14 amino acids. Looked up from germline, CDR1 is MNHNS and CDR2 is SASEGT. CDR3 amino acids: CASKTGTGYYEQYF. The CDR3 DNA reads TGTGCCAGTAAAACCGGGACAGGGTACTACGAGCAGTACTTC.

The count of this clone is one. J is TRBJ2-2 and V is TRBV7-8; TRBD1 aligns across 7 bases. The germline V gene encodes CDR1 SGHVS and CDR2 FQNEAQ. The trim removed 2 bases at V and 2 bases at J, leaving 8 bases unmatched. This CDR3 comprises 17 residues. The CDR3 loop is CASSLTRGGANTGELFF. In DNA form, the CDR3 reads TGTGCCAGCAGCTTAACCCGAGGGGGCGCTAACACCGGGGAGCTGTTTTTT.

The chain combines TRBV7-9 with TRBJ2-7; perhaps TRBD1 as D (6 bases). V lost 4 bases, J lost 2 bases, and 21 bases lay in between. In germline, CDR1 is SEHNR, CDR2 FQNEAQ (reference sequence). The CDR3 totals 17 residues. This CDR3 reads CASSSPGRQGLTYEQYF. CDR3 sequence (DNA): TGTGCCAGCAGCTCCCCTGGTCGCCAGGGGCTGACCTACGAGCAGTACTTC.

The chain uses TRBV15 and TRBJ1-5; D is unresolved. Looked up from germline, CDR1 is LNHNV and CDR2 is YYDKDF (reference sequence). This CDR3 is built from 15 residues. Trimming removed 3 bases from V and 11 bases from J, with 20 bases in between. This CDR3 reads CATSSPLRNGPTQHF. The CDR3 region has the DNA TGTGCCACCAGCAGTCCCTTGAGGAACGGCCCGACCCAGCATTTT.